These 22 T cell receptor beta chains share one sample of origin, sequenced in a study of T cell repertoires in cytomegalovirus infection. TCRdb used MiXCR to reprocess the reads, holding one entry per CDR3 protein. The sample consists of hundreds of thousands of distinct CDR3 sequences, 31% of them appearing once. These receptors' antigens are unknown. The sample was cultured CD8+ T cells from PBMCs, taken from culture after CMV antigen stimulation. The source of these receptors is a human donor in good health (CMV status not recorded). Some clones in this sample may be carry-over from other donors' samples.

On this clonotype: Just one base apart from a much larger clone, this may be a read error. The genes are TRBV7-9 and TRBJ2-1; D is perhaps TRBD1 (5 bases). Per germline, CDR1 SEHNR and CDR2 FQNEAQ (reference sequence). Trimming shortened V by 6 bases and J by 10 bases, and 10 bases separated the two germline ends. There are 11 residues in the CDR3. The CDR3 nucleotides read TGTGCCAGCAGATCAAACAGGGAGCAGTTCTTC. It specifies CASRSNREQFF.

In its sample, this clonotype was seen many times. V is TRBV7-9 and J is TRBJ2-5, with D perhaps TRBD1 (7 bases). The CDR3 sequence is 14 residues long. The germline V and J ends were trimmed by 5 bases and 3 bases, with 13 bases remaining between them. CDR1 is SEHNR, CDR2 FQNEAQ, per germline (reference sequence). In DNA, the CDR3 is TGTGCCAGCAGCCCACAGGGGAGGAAAGAGACCCAGTACTTC. Amino acid sequence: CASSPQGRKETQYF.

The CDR3 loop reads CASSQGIGQGLTMGSYEQYF. CDR3 sequence (DNA): TGCGCCAGCAGCCAAGGAATAGGACAGGGCCTTACAATGGGCTCCTACGAGCAGTACTTC. This chain uses TRBV4-1 with TRBJ2-7, with 8 bases lining up with TRBD1. The V gene end was trimmed by 1 base and the J gene end by 0 bases; junction bases not matched to a gene: 17. This CDR3 spans 20 amino acids. Germline V gene lookup returns CDR1 MGHRA and CDR2 YSYEKL.

The gene calls are TRBV7-6 and TRBJ2-3; D unclear. Trimming left V 6 bases short and J 0 bases short, with 7 bases between. In germline, CDR1 is SGHVS, CDR2 FNYEAQ. The CDR3 consists of 13 residues. The CDR3 DNA reads TGTGCCAGCAGAGTCGACAGCACAGATACGCAGTATTTT. Translating it yields CASRVDSTDTQYF.

The chain combines TRBV9 with TRBJ2-3, with TRBD1 matching 9 bases. CDR1 SGDLS and CDR2 YYNGEE come from the germline V gene. With V trimmed by 3 bases and J by 3 bases, 8 bases remained unmatched. This CDR3 is 16 amino acids long. CDR3 coding DNA: TGTGCCAGCAGCGGGGACCGGGACAGGGTGACAGATACGCAGTATTTT. It yields the protein CASSGDRDRVTDTQYF. Together with reference TRBV9 and TRBJ2-3, the CDR3 gives the full variable domain: DSGVTQTPKHLITATGQRVTLRCSPRSGDLSVYWYQQSLDQGLQFLIQYYNGEERAKGNILERFSAQQFPDLHSELNLSSLELGDSALYFCASSGDRDRVTDTQYFGPGTRLTVL.

V gene TRBV6-2 or TRBV6-3 combines with J gene TRBJ1-5; 7 bases align to TRBD1. The V gene's germline CDR1 is MNHEY and CDR2 SVGEGT. V gave up 5 bases and J gave up 13 bases; unmatched junction bases: 11. This CDR3 contains 13 residues. The CDR3 reads CASSTGTAALQHF. The DNA of the CDR3 is TGTGCCAGCAGTACCGGGACAGCCGCCCTACAGCATTTT.

The genes are TRBV29-1 and TRBJ1-2; 10 bases map to TRBD1. Germline V CDR1 and CDR2: SQVTM, ANQGSEA. The CDR3 is 13 amino acids. V lost 5 bases to trimming and J lost 4 bases; unmatched junction nucleotides: 4. This chain's CDR3 is CSVPGQGLYGYTF. The CDR3 DNA follows: TGCAGCGTTCCGGGACAGGGGCTCTATGGCTACACCTTC.

The chain combines TRBV5-6 with TRBJ2-3; D tentatively reads TRBD1 or TRBD2 (5 bases each). Germline lookup yields CDR1 SGHDT and CDR2 YYEEEE. The CDR3 has 17 residues. V was pared by 4 bases and J by 0 bases, with 18 bases between. The DNA for the CDR3 is TGTGCCAGCAGCCTAATTTCTGGGGGAAGAAGCACAGATACGCAGTATTTT. Translating it yields CASSLISGGRSTDTQYF.

The chain employs TRBV4-1 and TRBJ1-1; D call uncertain. Trimming stripped 0 bases from V and 5 bases from J, with 19 bases between. The germline V gene has CDR1 MGHRA and CDR2 YSYEKL. The CDR3 sequence is 17 residues long. In DNA, the CDR3 is TGCGCCAGCAGCCAAGATAGGAGCGCCCAAGGATGGACTGAAGCTTTCTTT. Translation: CASSQDRSAQGWTEAFF.

This clonotype was counted between two and nine times. The J gene is TRBJ2-3, the V gene TRBV7-9, with a possible D match to TRBD2 (5 bases). Trimming pared 5 bases from V and 6 bases from J, leaving 15 bases between. The germline V gene has CDR1 SEHNR and CDR2 FQNEAQ (reference sequence). The CDR3 extends over 14 amino acids. The CDR3 loop reads CASSPEEARDTQYF. The CDR3 DNA follows: TGTGCCAGCAGCCCGGAGGAGGCCCGGGATACGCAGTATTTT.

This clonotype was observed at least ten times. The rearrangement uses TRBV7-6 and TRBJ1-5; D not certain. Germline CDR1 is SGHVS and CDR2 is FNYEAQ. This CDR3 spans 14 amino acids. Trimming stripped 5 bases from V and 4 bases from J, with 12 bases between. The DNA of the CDR3 is TGTGCCAGCAGCCCAGAGCGAGGGAATCAGCCCCAGCATTTT. Protein: CASSPERGNQPQHF.

The CDR3 sequence: CASSVQGYGSYGYTF. The CDR3 region has the DNA TGTGCCAGCAGTGTACAGGGGTATGGTTCCTATGGCTACACCTTC. The gene calls are TRBV27 and TRBJ1-2, with 7 bases lining up with TRBD1. CDR1 MNHEY and CDR2 SMNVEV come from the germline V gene (reference sequence). This CDR3 has 15 amino acids. V lost 5 bases to trimming and J lost 4 bases; unmatched junction nucleotides: 10.

This clonotype was observed a handful of times. The chain combines TRBV19 with TRBJ1-2; D unresolved. Trimming pared 8 bases from V and 5 bases from J, leaving 12 bases between. The CDR3 extends over 12 amino acids. Germline CDR1 reads LNHDA; CDR2 reads SQIVND (reference sequence). In nucleotides, the CDR3 is TGTGCCAGTGGAACAGTTGCGTATGGCTACACCTTC. This translates into CASGTVAYGYTF.

This clonotype was seen more than once but under ten times. This chain connects TRBV19 to TRBJ1-1, with D unresolved. This CDR3 region has 17 residues. Germline assignment: CDR1 LNHDA and CDR2 SQIVND (reference sequence). Trimming removed 4 bases at V and 0 bases at J, with 18 bases between. The CDR3 DNA reads TGTGCCAGTAGTAGTATAGGTCGGAACAGCATGAACACTGAAGCTTTCTTT. This encodes CASSSIGRNSMNTEAFF.

This clonotype was picked up many times. V and J are TRBV12-3 or TRBV12-4 and TRBJ1-1; D possibly corresponds to TRBD1 (5 bases). The CDR3 covers 15 residues. Trimming stripped 6 bases from V and 0 bases from J, with 14 bases between. The CDR3 here is CASRGSDRMNTEAFF. The CDR3, as DNA: TGTGCCAGCAGGGGAAGCGACAGAATGAACACTGAAGCTTTCTTT.

The V and J genes are TRBV27 and TRBJ2-7; D possibly uses TRBD1 or TRBD2 (5 bases each). V lost 5 bases to trimming and J lost 6 bases, with 14 bases between them. The germline gives CDR1 MNHEY, CDR2 SMNVEV (reference sequence). The CDR3 runs 13 residues. The CDR3 spells CASSPLGPLEQYF. CDR3 DNA: TGTGCCAGCAGTCCCCTGGGACCCCTCGAGCAGTACTTC.

This clonotype came up a few times. This sequence joins TRBV6-2 or TRBV6-3 and TRBJ2-7; tentative D call: TRBD1 (5 bases). V shed 4 bases and J shed 3 bases, with 13 bases lying between them. The CDR3 runs 14 residues. CDR1 is MNHEY, CDR2 SVGEGT, per germline. The DNA for the CDR3 is TGTGCCAGCAGTTCCACGACAGCTCTCTACGAGCAGTACTTC. It translates to CASSSTTALYEQYF.

This clonotype was seen a few times. V gene TRBV4-3 combines with J gene TRBJ2-1; TRBD2 agrees at 9 bases. After removal of 4 bases from V and 8 bases from J, the junction contained 12 bases not matched to a gene. CDR1 is LGHNA and CDR2 is YSLEER in the germline V gene. This CDR3 comprises 16 residues. For the CDR3, the DNA is TGCGCCAGCAGCCTGGGGCCGGGACTAGCAGTCTATGAGCAGTTCTTC. Encoded protein: CASSLGPGLAVYEQFF.

V is TRBV19 and J is TRBJ2-5, with D possibly being TRBD2 (6 bases). V dropped 2 bases and J dropped 1 base, with 29 bases sitting between them. The CDR3 loop spans 21 amino acids. Germline values: CDR1 LNHDA, CDR2 SQIVND (reference sequence). Written as DNA, the CDR3 is TGTGCCAGTAGTATACGACACGCAGTGATCAAGCGGGCGGCAATCCAAGAGACCCAGTACTTC. It is translated as CASSIRHAVIKRAAIQETQYF. The complete variable domain, with remaining parts taken from reference TRBV19 and TRBJ2-5, reads DGGITQSPKYLFRKEGQNVTLSCEQNLNHDAMYWYRQDPGQGLRLIYYSQIVNDFQKGDIAEGYSVSREKKESFPLTVTSAQKNPTAFYLCASSIRHAVIKRAAIQETQYFGPGTRLLVL.

V is TRBV6-6 and J is TRBJ1-5; D gene unclear. Deletions cut 0 bases from V and 0 bases from J, with 12 bases between. The CDR3 is 17 amino acids. The germline V gene has CDR1 MNHNY and CDR2 SVGAGI (reference sequence). CDR3 region: CASSYSSTPSSNQPQHF. For the CDR3, the DNA is TGTGCCAGCAGTTACTCGTCTACACCCTCTAGCAATCAGCCCCAGCATTTT.

At least ten counts were recorded for this clonotype. V gene TRBV12-5 combines with J gene TRBJ1-2, with D tentatively TRBD1 (5 bases). V lost 3 bases and J lost 0, with 11 bases in between. The CDR3 is 15 amino acids. The germline CDR1 and CDR2 sequences are LGHNT and FRNRAP. CDR3 in amino acids: CASGFGTGPNYGYTF. For the CDR3, the DNA is TGTGCTAGTGGTTTCGGTACAGGTCCTAACTATGGCTACACCTTC.

V gene TRBV6-5 combines with J gene TRBJ2-5, with D perhaps TRBD1 (6 bases). CDR3 length: 16 amino acids. Trimming shortened V by 4 bases and J by 2 bases, and 17 bases separated the two germline ends. Germline V gene lookup returns CDR1 MNHEY and CDR2 SVGAGI. The CDR3 is CASSSPAGAEQETQYF. CDR3 DNA: TGTGCCAGCAGTTCCCCCGCAGGGGCTGAGCAAGAGACCCAGTACTTC.